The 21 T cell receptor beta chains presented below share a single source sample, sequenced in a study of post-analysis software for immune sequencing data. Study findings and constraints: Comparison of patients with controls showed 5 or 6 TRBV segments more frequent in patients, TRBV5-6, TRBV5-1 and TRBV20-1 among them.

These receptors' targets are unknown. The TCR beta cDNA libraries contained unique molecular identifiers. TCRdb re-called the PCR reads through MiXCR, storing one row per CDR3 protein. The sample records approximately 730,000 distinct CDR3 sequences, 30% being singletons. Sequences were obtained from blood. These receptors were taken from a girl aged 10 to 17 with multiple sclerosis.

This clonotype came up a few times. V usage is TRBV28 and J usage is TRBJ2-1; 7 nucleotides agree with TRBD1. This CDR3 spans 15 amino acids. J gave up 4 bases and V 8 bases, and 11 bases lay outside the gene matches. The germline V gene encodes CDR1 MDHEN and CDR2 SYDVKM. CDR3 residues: CASSRRQGSYNEQFF. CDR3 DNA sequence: TGTGCCAGCTCCCGCCGACAGGGTTCGTACAATGAGCAGTTCTTC. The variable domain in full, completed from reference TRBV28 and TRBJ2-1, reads DVKVTQSSRYLVKRTGEKVFLECVQDMDHENMFWYRQDPGLGLRLIYFSYDVKMKEKGDIPEGYSVSREKKERFSLILESASTNQTSMYLCASSRRQGSYNEQFFGPGTRLTVL.

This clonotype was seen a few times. CDR3 sequence reads: CSAHTAGEFYNEQFF. Here the CDR3 DNA reads TGCAGTGCACACACGGCAGGGGAATTCTACAATGAGCAGTTCTTC. The chain joins TRBV20-1 to TRBJ2-1; maybe TRBD1 (6 bases). The CDR3 is 15 residues long. V was clipped by 6 bases and J by 3 bases, with 18 bases between them. CDR1 is DFQATT and CDR2 is SNEGSKA in the germline V gene (reference sequence).

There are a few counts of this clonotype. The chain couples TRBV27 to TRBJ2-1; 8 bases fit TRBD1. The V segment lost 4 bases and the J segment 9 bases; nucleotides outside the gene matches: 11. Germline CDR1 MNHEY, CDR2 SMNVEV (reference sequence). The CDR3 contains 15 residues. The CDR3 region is CASSYRQGPGGEQFF. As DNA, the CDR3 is TGTGCCAGCAGTTACCGACAGGGGCCCGGGGGTGAGCAGTTCTTC.

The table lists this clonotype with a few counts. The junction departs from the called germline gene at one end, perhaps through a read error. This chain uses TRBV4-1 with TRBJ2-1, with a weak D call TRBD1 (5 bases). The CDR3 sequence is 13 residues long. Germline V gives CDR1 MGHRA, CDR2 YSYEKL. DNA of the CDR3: TGCGCCAGCAGCCAATCGGCGGACAATGAACAGTTCTTC. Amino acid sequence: CASSQSADNEQFF.

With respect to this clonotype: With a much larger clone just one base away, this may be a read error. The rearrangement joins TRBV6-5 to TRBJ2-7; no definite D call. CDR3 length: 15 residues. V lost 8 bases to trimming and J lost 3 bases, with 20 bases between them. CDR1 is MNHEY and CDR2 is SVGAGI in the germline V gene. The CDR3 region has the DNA TGTGCCAGCGGCGTGAGCTCAGCCAATTACTACGAGCAGTACTTC. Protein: CASGVSSANYYEQYF.

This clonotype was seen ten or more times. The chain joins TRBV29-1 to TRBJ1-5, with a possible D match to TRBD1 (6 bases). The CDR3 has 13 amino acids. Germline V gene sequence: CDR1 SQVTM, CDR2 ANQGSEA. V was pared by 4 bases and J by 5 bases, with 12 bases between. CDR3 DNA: TGCAGCGTTGGACAGGCCACAGATCAGCCCCAGCATTTT. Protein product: CSVGQATDQPQHF.

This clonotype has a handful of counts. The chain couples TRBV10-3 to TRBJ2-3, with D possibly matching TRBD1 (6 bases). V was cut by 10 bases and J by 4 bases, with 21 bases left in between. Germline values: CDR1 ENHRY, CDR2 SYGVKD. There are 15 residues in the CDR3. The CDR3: CATKSPGQIPDTQYF. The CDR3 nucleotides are TGTGCCACCAAGTCCCCGGGACAAATACCAGATACGCAGTATTTT.

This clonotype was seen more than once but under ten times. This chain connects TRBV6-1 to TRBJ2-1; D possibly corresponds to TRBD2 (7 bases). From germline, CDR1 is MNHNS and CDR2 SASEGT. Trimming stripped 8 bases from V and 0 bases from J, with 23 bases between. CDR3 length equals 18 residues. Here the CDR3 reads CASGTGRKGGSSYNEQFF. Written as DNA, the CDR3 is TGTGCCAGCGGCACCGGGCGTAAGGGGGGGAGCTCCTACAATGAGCAGTTCTTC.

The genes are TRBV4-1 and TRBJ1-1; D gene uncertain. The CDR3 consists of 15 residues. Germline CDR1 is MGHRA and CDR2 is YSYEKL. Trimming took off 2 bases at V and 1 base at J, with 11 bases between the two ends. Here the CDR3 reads CASSQPGRGNTEAFF. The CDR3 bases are TGCGCCAGCAGCCAACCTGGCCGGGGGAACACTGAAGCTTTCTTT.

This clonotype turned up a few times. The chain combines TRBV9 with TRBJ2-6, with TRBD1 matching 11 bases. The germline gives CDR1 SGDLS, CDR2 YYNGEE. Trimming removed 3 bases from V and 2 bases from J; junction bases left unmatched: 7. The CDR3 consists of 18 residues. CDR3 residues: CASSEDRGRVAGANVLTF. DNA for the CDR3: TGTGCCAGCAGCGAGGACAGGGGGCGCGTAGCTGGGGCCAACGTCCTGACTTTC.

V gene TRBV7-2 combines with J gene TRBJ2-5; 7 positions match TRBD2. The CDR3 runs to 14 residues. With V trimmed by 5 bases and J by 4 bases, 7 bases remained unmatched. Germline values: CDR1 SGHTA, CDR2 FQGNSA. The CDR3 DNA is TGTGCCAGCAGCGTGAGGGGAGGGCTAGAGACCCAGTACTTC. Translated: CASSVRGGLETQYF.

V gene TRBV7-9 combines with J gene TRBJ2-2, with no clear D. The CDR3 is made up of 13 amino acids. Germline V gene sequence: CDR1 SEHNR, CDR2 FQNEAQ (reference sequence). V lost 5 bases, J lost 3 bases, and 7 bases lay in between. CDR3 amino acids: CASSDFDTGELFF. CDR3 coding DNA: TGTGCCAGCAGCGATTTCGACACCGGGGAGCTGTTTTTT.

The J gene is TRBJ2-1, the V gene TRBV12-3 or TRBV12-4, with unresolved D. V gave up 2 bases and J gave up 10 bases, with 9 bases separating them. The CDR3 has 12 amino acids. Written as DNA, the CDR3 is TGTGCCAGCAGTTTAATGCGAGCGGAGCAGTTCTTC. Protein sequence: CASSLMRAEQFF.

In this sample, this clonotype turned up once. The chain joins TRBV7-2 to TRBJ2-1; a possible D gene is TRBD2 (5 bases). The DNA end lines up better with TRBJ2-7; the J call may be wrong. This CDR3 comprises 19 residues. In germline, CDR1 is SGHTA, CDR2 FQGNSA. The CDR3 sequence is CASSPPGFSSLRSYNEQYF. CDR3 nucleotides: TGTGCCAGCAGTCCCCCGGGATTTTCTAGCTTGAGGTCCTACAATGAGCAGTACTTC.

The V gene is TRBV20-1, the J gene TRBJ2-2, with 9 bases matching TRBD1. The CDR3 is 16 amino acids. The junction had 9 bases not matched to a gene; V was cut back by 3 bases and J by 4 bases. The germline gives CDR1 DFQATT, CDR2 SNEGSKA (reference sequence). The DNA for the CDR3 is TGCAGTGCTAGCCGTACTGGACAGGGGAGCACCGGGGAGCTGTTTTTT. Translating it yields CSASRTGQGSTGELFF.

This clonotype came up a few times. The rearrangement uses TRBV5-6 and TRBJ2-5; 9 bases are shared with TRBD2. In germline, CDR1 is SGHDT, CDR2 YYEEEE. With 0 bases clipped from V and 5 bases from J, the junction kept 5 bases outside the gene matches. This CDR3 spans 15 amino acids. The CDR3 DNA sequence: TGTGCCAGCAGCTTGGAGCTAGCGGGATGGGAGACCCAGTACTTC. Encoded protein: CASSLELAGWETQYF.

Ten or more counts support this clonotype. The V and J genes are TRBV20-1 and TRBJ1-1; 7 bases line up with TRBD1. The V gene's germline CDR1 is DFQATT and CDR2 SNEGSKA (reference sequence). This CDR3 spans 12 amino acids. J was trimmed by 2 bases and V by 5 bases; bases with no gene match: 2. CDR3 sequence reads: CSAHRGNTEAFF. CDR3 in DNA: TGCAGTGCTCACAGGGGTAACACTGAAGCTTTCTTT.

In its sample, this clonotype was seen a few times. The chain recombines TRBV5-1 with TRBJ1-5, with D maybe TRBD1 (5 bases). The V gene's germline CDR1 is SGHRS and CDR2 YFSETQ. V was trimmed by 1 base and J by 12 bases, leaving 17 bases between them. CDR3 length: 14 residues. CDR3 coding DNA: TGCGCCAGCAGCTTGACAGGCCCGGATAGGGGCCAGCATTTT. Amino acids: CASSLTGPDRGQHF.

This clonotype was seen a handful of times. CDR3 DNA sequence: TGTGCCAGCAGCCAAAGGGGTGGTGCGGGGGCCTCCTACAATGAGCAGTTCTTC. This codes for CASSQRGGAGASYNEQFF. This chain joins TRBV7-9 and TRBJ2-1, with D tentatively TRBD2 (7 bases). V lost 5 bases and J 0 bases, leaving 20 bases between the germline ends. The CDR3 loop spans 18 amino acids. Germline V lookup: CDR1 SEHNR, CDR2 FQNEAQ (reference sequence).

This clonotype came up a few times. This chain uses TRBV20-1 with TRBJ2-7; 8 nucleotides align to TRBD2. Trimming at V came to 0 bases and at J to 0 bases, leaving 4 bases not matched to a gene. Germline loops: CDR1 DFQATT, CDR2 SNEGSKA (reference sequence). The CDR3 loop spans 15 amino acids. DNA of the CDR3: TGCAGTGCTAGAGATCCCAGCGGGAGCTCCTACGAGCAGTACTTC. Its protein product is CSARDPSGSSYEQYF.

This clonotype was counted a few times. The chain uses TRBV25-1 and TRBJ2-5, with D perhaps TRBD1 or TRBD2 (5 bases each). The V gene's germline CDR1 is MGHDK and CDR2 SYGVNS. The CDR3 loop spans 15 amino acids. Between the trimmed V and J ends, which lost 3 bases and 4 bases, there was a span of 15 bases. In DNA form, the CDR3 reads TGTGCCAGCAGTGATGGGGACGAGGGGAGAGAGACCCAGTACTTC. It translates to CASSDGDEGRETQYF.